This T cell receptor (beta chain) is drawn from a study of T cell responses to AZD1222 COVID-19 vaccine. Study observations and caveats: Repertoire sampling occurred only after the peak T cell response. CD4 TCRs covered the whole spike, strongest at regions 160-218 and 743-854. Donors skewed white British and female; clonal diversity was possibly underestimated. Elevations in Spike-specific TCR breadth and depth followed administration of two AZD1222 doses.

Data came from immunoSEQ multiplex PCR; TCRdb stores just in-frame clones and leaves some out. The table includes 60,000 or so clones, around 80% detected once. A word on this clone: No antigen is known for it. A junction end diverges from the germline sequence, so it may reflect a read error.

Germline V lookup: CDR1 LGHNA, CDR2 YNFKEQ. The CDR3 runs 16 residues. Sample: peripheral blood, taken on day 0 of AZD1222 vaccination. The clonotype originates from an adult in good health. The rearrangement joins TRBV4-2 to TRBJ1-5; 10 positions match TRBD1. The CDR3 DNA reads TGTGCCAGCAGCCAATCCGAGACAGGGGGCAAACAGCCCCAGCATTTT. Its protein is CASSQSETGGKQPQHF.